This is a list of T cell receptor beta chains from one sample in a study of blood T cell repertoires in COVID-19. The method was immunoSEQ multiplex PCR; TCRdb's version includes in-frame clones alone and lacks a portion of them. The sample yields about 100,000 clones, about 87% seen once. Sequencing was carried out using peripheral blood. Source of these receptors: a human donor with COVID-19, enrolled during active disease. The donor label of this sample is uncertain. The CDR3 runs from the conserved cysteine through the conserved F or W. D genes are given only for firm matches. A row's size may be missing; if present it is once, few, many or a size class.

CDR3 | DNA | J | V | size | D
CASSLEGGATQRFF | TGTGCCAGCAGCTTAGAAGGGGGAGCTACACAGCGGTTCTTC | TRBJ2-1 | TRBV7-9 | - | -
CAISAQTGINQPQHF | TGTGCCATCAGTGCACAGACAGGGATCAATCAGCCCCAGCATTTT | TRBJ1-5 | TRBV10-3 | - | TRBD1
CASSEQGVFGNTIYF | TGTGCCAGCAGTGAGCAGGGGGTCTTTGGAAACACCATATATTTT | TRBJ1-3 | TRBV25-1 | - | TRBD1
CASTLGRGLYYGYTF | TGTGCCAGCACCCTCGGCAGGGGGTTATACTATGGCTACACCTTC | TRBJ1-2 | TRBV6-5 | - | TRBD1
CASSVNSYEQYF | TGTGCCAGCAGTGTAAACTCCTACGAGCAGTACTTC | TRBJ2-7 | TRBV2 | - | -
CASSLRQAGGQGDTQYF | TGCGCCAGCAGCCTCCGCCAAGCGGGGGGGCAGGGTGATACGCAGTATTTT | TRBJ2-3 | TRBV5-1 | - | TRBD2
CASSSTRGTYEQYF | TGTGCCAGCAGCTCCACCAGGGGTACCTACGAGCAGTACTTC | TRBJ2-7 | TRBV11-3 | - | -
CASSLIGQDEKLFF | TGTGCCAGCAGTTTAATTGGACAGGATGAAAAACTGTTTTTT | TRBJ1-4 | TRBV27 | - | TRBD1
CATSDAPGQSSGNTIYF | TGTGCCACCAGTGATGCTCCGGGACAGAGCTCTGGAAACACCATATATTTT | TRBJ1-3 | TRBV24-1 | once | TRBD1
CASSDPVLAGVRYEQYF | TGTGCCAGCAGTGACCCCGTACTAGCGGGAGTACGGTACGAGCAGTACTTC | TRBJ2-7 | TRBV25-1 | - | TRBD2
CASSTTATNEKLFF | TGTGCCAGCAGCACCACAGCAACTAATGAAAAACTGTTTTTT | TRBJ1-4 | TRBV6-5 | - | -
CASSLGQGAMNTEAFF | TGTGCCAGCAGCCTAGGACAGGGCGCCATGAACACTGAAGCTTTCTTT | TRBJ1-1 | TRBV3-1/TRBV3-2 | - | TRBD1
CATSDSTGGRDPYEQYF | TGTGCCACCAGTGATTCAACAGGGGGGCGAGACCCCTACGAGCAGTACTTC | TRBJ2-7 | TRBV24-1 | - | TRBD1
CASRNLEAYYEQYF | TGCGCCAGCAGGAACCTGGAGGCATACTACGAGCAGTACTTC | TRBJ2-7 | TRBV10-1 | - | -
CASSQSPLLYEQYF | TGCGCCAGCAGCCAGTCTCCCCTCCTCTACGAGCAGTACTTC | TRBJ2-7 | TRBV4-1 | - | -
CASSLPGGSLYGYTF | TGTGCCAGCAGCCTGCCAGGGGGCTCCCTCTATGGCTACACCTTC | TRBJ1-2 | TRBV16 | - | TRBD1
CASSIDRGGADEQFF | TGTGCCAGTAGTATAGATAGGGGCGGGGCCGATGAGCAGTTCTTC | TRBJ2-1 | TRBV19 | - | -